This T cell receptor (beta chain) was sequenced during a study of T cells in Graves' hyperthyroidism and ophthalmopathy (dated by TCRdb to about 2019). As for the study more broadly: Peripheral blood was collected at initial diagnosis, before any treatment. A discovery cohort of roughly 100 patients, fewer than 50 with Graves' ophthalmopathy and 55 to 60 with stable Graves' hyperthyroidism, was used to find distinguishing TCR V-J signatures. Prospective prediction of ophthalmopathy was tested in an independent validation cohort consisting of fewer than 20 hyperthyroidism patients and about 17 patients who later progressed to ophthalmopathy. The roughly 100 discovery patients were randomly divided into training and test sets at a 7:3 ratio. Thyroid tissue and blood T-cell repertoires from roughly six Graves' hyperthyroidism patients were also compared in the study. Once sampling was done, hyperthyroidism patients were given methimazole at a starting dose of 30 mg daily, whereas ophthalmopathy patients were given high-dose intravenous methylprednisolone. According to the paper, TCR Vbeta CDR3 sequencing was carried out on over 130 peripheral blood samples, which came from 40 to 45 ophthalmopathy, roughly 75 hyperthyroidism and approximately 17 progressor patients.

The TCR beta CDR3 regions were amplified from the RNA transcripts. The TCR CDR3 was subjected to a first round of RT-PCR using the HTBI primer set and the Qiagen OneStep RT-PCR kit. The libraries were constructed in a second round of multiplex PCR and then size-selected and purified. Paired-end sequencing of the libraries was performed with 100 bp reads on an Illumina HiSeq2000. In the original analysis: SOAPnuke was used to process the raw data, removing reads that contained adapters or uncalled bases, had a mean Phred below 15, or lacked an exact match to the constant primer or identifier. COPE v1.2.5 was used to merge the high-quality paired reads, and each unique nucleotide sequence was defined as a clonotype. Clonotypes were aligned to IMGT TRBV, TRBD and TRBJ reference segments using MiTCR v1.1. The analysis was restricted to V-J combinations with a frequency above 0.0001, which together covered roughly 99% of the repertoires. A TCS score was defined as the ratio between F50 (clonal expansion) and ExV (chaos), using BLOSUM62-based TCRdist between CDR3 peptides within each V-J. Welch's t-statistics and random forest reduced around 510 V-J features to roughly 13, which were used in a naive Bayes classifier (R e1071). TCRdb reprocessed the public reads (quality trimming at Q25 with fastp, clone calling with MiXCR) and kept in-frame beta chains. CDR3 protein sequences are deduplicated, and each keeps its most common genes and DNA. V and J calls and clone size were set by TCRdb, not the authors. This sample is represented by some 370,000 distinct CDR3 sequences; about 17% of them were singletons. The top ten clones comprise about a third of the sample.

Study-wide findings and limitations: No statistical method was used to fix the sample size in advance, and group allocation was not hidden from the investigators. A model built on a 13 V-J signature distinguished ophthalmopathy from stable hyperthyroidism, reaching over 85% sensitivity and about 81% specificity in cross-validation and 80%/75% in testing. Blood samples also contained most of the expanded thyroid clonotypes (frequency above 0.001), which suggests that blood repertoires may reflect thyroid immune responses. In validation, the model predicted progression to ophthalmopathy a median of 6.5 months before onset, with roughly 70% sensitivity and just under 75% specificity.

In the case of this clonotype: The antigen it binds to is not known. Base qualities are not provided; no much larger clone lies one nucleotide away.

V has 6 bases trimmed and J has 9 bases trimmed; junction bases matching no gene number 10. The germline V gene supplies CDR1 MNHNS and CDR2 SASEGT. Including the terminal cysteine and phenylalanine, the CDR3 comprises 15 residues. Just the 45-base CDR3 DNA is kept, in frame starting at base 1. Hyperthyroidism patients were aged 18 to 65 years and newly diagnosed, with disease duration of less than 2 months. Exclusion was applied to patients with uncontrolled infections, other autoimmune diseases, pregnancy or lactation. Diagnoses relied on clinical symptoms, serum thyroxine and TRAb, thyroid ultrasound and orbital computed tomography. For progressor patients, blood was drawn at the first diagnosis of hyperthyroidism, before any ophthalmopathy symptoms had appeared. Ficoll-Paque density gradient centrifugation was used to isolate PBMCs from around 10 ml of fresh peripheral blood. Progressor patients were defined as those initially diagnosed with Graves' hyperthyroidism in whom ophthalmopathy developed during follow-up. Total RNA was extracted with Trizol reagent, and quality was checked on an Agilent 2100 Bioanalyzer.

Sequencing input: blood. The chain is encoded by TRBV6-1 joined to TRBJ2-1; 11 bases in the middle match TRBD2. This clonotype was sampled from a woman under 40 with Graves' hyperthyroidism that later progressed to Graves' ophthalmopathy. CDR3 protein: CASSLTSGIRSEQFF. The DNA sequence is TGTGCCAGCAGCCTGACTAGCGGGATTAGGAGTGAGCAGTTCTTC.